This T cell receptor beta chain was sequenced in a study of blood T cell repertoires in COVID-19. In the study overall: Italy, Spain and the United States were the sources of the convalescent and acute COVID-19 samples. PBMCs, B-cell-depleted T cells, or T cells were the source of the cDNA or gDNA that made up the material.

Patients of the Seattle cohort, enrolled during active infection, were followed longitudinally. Clones were sequenced by immunoSEQ multiplex PCR, and TCRdb holds only the in-frame ones, with some missing. The profile shows fewer than 300,000 clones, roughly 84% of them singletons. J lost 7 bases, V lost 2 bases, and 7 bases had no gene match. The CDR3 is 16 residues long. Germline V gives CDR1 MNHNS, CDR2 SASEGT. The specimen was peripheral blood. The clonotype was recovered from a human donor with COVID-19, enrolled during active disease. The donor label of this sample is uncertain. The chain combines TRBV6-1 with TRBJ2-1, with 11 bases fitting TRBD2. The DNA for the CDR3 is TGTGCCAGCAGTGAAATAGAAACTAGCGGGAGAAATGAGCAGTTCTTC. Its translation: CASSEIETSGRNEQFF.